The 6 T cell receptor beta chains given below trace back to one sample, sequenced in a study of blood T cell repertoires in COVID-19. TCRdb keeps only in-frame clones here, not all; method: immunoSEQ multiplex PCR. This sample has 250,000 to 350,000 clones; 70% to 90% occur once, and the top ten carry 3.5% to 5.5%. The sample consisted of PBMCs or T cells enriched from blood (not recorded which). The origin of the receptors is a young woman who had recovered from COVID-19.

The V and J genes are TRBV5-1 and TRBJ2-3, with a possible D match to TRBD2 (7 bases). Germline CDR1 reads SGHRS; CDR2 reads YFSETQ. The CDR3 covers 14 residues. V lost 6 bases, J lost 0 bases, and 11 bases lay in between. This CDR3 is CASTGGESTDTQYF. The CDR3 coding sequence is TGCGCCAGCACGGGGGGCGAAAGCACAGATACGCAGTATTTT.

This clone was seen once. The chain employs TRBV5-1 and TRBJ1-1; no clear D. Per germline, CDR1 SGHRS and CDR2 YFSETQ. Between the trimmed V and J ends, which lost 0 bases and 0 bases, there was a span of 12 bases. The length of the CDR3 is 16 residues. This chain's CDR3 is CASSLEGGFMNTEAFF. The CDR3 nucleotides are TGCGCCAGCAGCTTGGAGGGAGGATTCATGAACACTGAAGCTTTCTTT.

The rearrangement joins TRBV7-2 to TRBJ1-3; 7 bases agree with TRBD1. There are 16 residues in the CDR3. Trimming at V came to 5 bases and at J to 5 bases, leaving 12 bases not matched to a gene. Germline V gives CDR1 SGHTA, CDR2 FQGNSA. The CDR3 spells CASSPTGLSIRNTIYF. The CDR3 DNA is TGTGCCAGCAGCCCGACAGGGTTGAGTATTAGAAACACCATATATTTT.

The V gene is TRBV27, the J gene TRBJ1-1, with D unclear. This CDR3 spans 13 amino acids. CDR1 and CDR2 (germline): MNHEY, SMNVEV (reference sequence). V was trimmed by 3 bases and J by 4 bases, leaving 9 bases between them. The CDR3 is CASSLGGGTEAFF. CDR3 sequence (DNA): TGTGCCAGCAGTTTGGGAGGAGGCACTGAAGCTTTCTTT.

The J gene is TRBJ2-1, the V gene TRBV28; 12 bases are a match to TRBD2. Per germline, CDR1 MDHEN and CDR2 SYDVKM. The CDR3 is 15 amino acids. Unmatched junction bases numbered 4, after V lost 6 bases and J lost 4 bases. In nucleotides, the CDR3 is TGTGCCAGCAGCTCAACTAGCGGGGGGTACAATGAGCAGTTCTTC. Protein product: CASSSTSGGYNEQFF.

The rearrangement uses TRBV7-2 and TRBJ1-5; TRBD1 aligns across 8 bases. CDR3 length: 14 amino acids. The germline V gene has CDR1 SGHTA and CDR2 FQGNSA. The trim removed 4 bases at V and 4 bases at J, leaving 3 bases unmatched. The CDR3 DNA sequence: TGTGCCAGCAGCTGGAGACAGGGGAATCAGCCCCAGCATTTT. Protein: CASSWRQGNQPQHF.